This T cell receptor (beta chain) was sequenced during a study of CD8 T cells in Susac syndrome. General study points: It was acknowledged in the study that the number of individuals who were included in its TCR sequencing and HLA analysis was relatively small.

RNA totalling roughly 0.45 to 1 ug underwent reverse transcription with random hexamers. TCRdb reprocessed the immunoSEQ multiplex PCR reads with MiXCR, giving one entry per CDR3 protein. In the table there are 250,000 to 300,000 distinct CDR3 sequences, more than 75% of which are singletons. Treatment-naive patients with stable or active relapsing-remitting disease served as multiple sclerosis controls. Negative isolation yielded the CD8+ and CD4+ T cells, while FACS enriched the TEMRA cells. This clonotype has a single count. The antigen remains undetermined. CDR3 length: 13 residues. Germline CDR1 PRHDT, CDR2 FYEKMQ (reference sequence). Unmatched junction bases numbered 3, after V lost 4 bases and J lost 8 bases.

Sequenced input: CD8+ T cells from PBMCs. This chain links TRBV13 with TRBJ2-2, with 8 bases that match TRBD2. The receptor comes from a human donor with multiple sclerosis. In nucleotides, the CDR3 is TGTGCCAGCAGCTGGGGACTAGAAGGGGAGCTGTTTTTT. As protein: CASSWGLEGELFF.